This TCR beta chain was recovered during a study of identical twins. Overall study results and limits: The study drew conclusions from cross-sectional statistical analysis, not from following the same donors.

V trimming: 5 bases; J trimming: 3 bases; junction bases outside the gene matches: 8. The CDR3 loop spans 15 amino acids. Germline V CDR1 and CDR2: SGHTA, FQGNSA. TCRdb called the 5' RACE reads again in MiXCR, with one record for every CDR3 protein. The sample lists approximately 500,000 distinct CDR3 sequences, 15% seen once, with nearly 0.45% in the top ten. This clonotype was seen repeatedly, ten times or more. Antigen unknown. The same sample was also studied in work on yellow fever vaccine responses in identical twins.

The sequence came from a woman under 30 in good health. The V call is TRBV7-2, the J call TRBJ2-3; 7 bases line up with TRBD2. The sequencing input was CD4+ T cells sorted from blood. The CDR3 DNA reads TGTGCCAGCAGCGTAACTAGCGAAAAAACAGATACGCAGTATTTT. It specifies CASSVTSEKTDTQYF.